This T cell receptor (beta chain) was identified during a study of regulatory T cells in long-lasting Graves disease. Noted time point: newly diagnosed GD, antithyroid drugs for less than 3 months. The TCR library was made from RNA that had been extracted from PBMCs in TRIzol. This clonotype occurred many times. According to the study, TCR beta libraries were built with iRepertoire HTBI primers and CDR3-region Arm-PCR. The authors' processing: Throughout the samples, researchers identified 55 to 65 TRBV and roughly 13 TRBJ segments. TCRdb independently ran MiXCR on the multiplex PCR reads; one entry per CDR3 protein. Here the V and J calls rest on TCRdb's processing, not on the authors' analysis. This table holds roughly 320,000 distinct CDR3 sequences, approximately 15% found once. This CDR3 spans 13 amino acids. J was trimmed by 3 bases and V by 6 bases; bases with no gene match: 7. Germline assignment: CDR1 DFQATT and CDR2 SNEGSKA (reference sequence).

These data were also filed under a second study, of T cells in Graves' hyperthyroidism and ophthalmopathy. From that report: Hyperthyroidism in the patients, aged 18 to 65, was newly diagnosed and under 2 months in duration.

This sequence originates from a man aged 35-49 years with Graves disease. Here the sequenced sample was peripheral blood mononuclear cells (PBMCs), taken at new diagnosis, from a patient treated with antithyroid drugs. The chain couples TRBV20-1 to TRBJ1-1, with 7 bases identical to TRBD1. CDR3 bases: TGCAGTGCCCCCGACAGGGTCTACACTGAAGCTTTCTTT. This codes for CSAPDRVYTEAFF.